Listed below are T cell receptor beta chains from one sample, sequenced in a study of CD8+ T cells in alopecia areata. Generated by immunoSEQ multiplex PCR, the TCRdb table keeps only in-frame clones and is missing some. The sample includes about 200,000 clones, roughly 60% seen only once; the top ten take 4.5% to 6%. Here the sequenced sample was CD4+ T cells sorted from blood, taken at week 24, from a patient treated with tofacitinib. All receptors come from a human donor with alopecia areata. CDR3s include the opening cysteine and the closing phenylalanine or tryptophan. The order of the fields is J gene, D gene, V gene, clone size, CDR3 protein, CDR3 DNA. The D gene is left open where the match is weak. Size is stated for part of the rows, as once, few or many counts, or as a class when the clone is expanded.

TRBJ2-7 | TRBD2 | TRBV5-1 | . | CASSSGSSEQYF | TGCGCCAGCAGTAGCGGGAGCTCCGAGCAGTACTTC
TRBJ1-1 | . | TRBV30 | few | CACTLRGNTEAFF | TGTGCCTGCACCCTCCGGGGGAACACTGAAGCTTTCTTT
TRBJ2-5 | . | TRBV23-1 | . | CASSHNGPRGTQYF | TGCGCCAGCAGTCATAACGGGCCTCGGGGGACCCAGTACTTC
TRBJ2-1 | . | TRBV7-2 | . | CASSLGPGTHNEQFF | TGTGCCAGCAGCTTGGGACCCGGAACCCACAATGAGCAGTTCTTC
TRBJ1-1 | . | TRBV5-1 | few | CASSLAANTEAFF | TGCGCCAGCAGCTTGGCGGCGAACACTGAAGCTTTCTTT
TRBJ1-3 | . | TRBV4-3 | . | CASSQDPGNTIYF | TGCGCCAGCAGCCAAGATCCTGGAAACACCATATATTTT
TRBJ1-6 | . | TRBV27 | . | CASSLGVTNSPLHF | TGTGCCAGCAGTCTCGGCGTAACCAATTCACCCCTCCACTTT
TRBJ1-6 | . | TRBV2 | . | CASSGAGVGGSPLHF | TGTGCCAGCAGCGGAGCGGGAGTCGGCGGATCACCCCTCCACTTT
TRBJ2-1 | TRBD2 | TRBV11-2 | . | CASSLAPRAGSDEQFF | TGTGCCAGCAGCTTAGCCCCTAGAGCGGGATCGGATGAGCAGTTCTTC
TRBJ2-7 | . | TRBV14 | . | CASSQYGQSYEQYF | TGTGCCAGCAGCCAATACGGGCAGAGCTACGAGCAGTACTTC
TRBJ1-5 | . | TRBV6-6 | . | CASMVGGNQPQHF | TGTGCCAGCATGGTGGGGGGCAATCAGCCCCAGCATTTT
TRBJ2-7 | . | TRBV7-3 | . | CASSHVSYEQYF | TGTGCCAGCAGCCATGTCTCCTACGAGCAGTACTTC
TRBJ1-1 | . | TRBV5-4 | . | CASSDPTNQNTEAFF | TGTGCCAGCAGCGACCCGACGAACCAGAACACTGAAGCTTTCTTT
TRBJ2-1 | TRBD2 | TRBV30 | . | CACTGLASLFF | TGTGCCTGTACGGGACTAGCGAGTCTGTTCTTC
TRBJ1-1 | . | TRBV4-2 | . | CASSQERRSAFF | TGTGCCAGCAGCCAAGAACGTCGGTCGGCTTTCTTT
TRBJ1-1 | . | TRBV7-9 | few | CASSSSVNTEAFF | TGTGCCAGCAGCTCCTCAGTGAACACTGAAGCTTTCTTT
TRBJ2-7 | TRBD1 | TRBV6-5 | . | CASSWGTGHEQYF | TGTGCCAGCAGTTGGGGGACAGGCCACGAGCAGTACTTC
TRBJ1-4 | . | TRBV25-1 | . | CASSDGSGGANEKLFF | TGTGCCAGCAGTGACGGAAGCGGGGGGGCGAATGAAAAACTGTTTTTT
TRBJ2-7 | TRBD2 | TRBV5-1 | . | CASSLSAAGAHEQYF | TGCGCCAGCAGCTTGTCCGCAGCGGGAGCTCACGAGCAGTACTTC
TRBJ1-4 | . | TRBV28 | . | CASSLVEKLFF | TGTGCCAGCAGTTTGGTTGAAAAACTGTTTTTT
TRBJ2-6 | . | TRBV7-3 | few | CASSLRGSYSGANVLTF | TGTGCCAGCAGCTTACGGGGAAGCTACTCTGGGGCCAACGTCCTGACTTTC
TRBJ2-7 | . | TRBV11-2 | . | CASSLMRGLSYEQYF | TGTGCCAGCAGCTTAATGCGGGGGCTTTCCTACGAGCAGTACTTC
TRBJ2-1 | TRBD2 | TRBV29-1 | . | CSVEPGRGDSYNEQFF | TGCAGCGTTGAACCCGGTCGGGGGGACTCCTACAATGAGCAGTTCTTC
TRBJ1-1 | . | TRBV5-4 | . | CASSTDGNTEAFF | TGTGCCAGCAGCACGGACGGCAACACTGAAGCTTTCTTT
TRBJ2-1 | . | TRBV6-5 | . | CASRLSSCRGFF | TGTGCCAGCAGACTCTCTAGCTGCCGTGGGTTCTTC
TRBJ2-7 | TRBD1 | TRBV28 | . | CASSPRDRGEQYF | TGTGCCAGCAGCCCCCGAGACAGGGGCGAGCAGTACTTC
TRBJ1-5 | TRBD1 | TRBV6-1 | few | CASSEFDREGQPQHF | TGTGCCAGCAGTGAGTTCGACAGGGAAGGACAGCCCCAGCATTTT
TRBJ2-1 | TRBD1 | TRBV9 | . | CASSVDRGGYNEQFF | TGTGCCAGCAGCGTGGACAGGGGAGGTTACAATGAGCAGTTCTTC
TRBJ1-2 | . | TRBV27 | . | CASSFDSTYGYTF | TGTGCCAGCAGTTTTGACAGCACCTATGGCTACACCTTC
TRBJ2-5 | TRBD2 | TRBV7-8 | . | CASSIILAGGVETQYF | TGTGCCAGCAGCATAATCCTAGCGGGAGGGGTAGAGACCCAGTACTTC
TRBJ2-1 | TRBD1 | TRBV5-1 | few | CASSLDRGYNNEQFF | TGCGCCAGCAGCCTGGACAGGGGGTACAACAATGAGCAGTTCTTC
TRBJ2-5 | TRBD2 | TRBV30 | . | CAWSDRRLATQETQYF | TGTGCCTGGAGCGACCGGAGACTAGCTACCCAAGAGACCCAGTACTTC
TRBJ2-3 | TRBD2 | TRBV27 | . | CASSPGLVTDKAFTDTQYF | TGTGCCAGCAGTCCGGGACTAGTGACCGATAAGGCTTTCACAGATACGCAGTATTTT